A selection of T cell receptor beta chains follows, all from one sample in a study of T cells after posttransplantation cyclophosphamide. Profiled with immunoSEQ multiplex PCR; TCRdb holds only in-frame clones, not every one. The sample carries 15,000 to 20,000 clones, about 85% recorded once. Sequencing used PBMCs, obtained after allogeneic stem cell transplant with posttransplant cyclophosphamide. The receptors come from a female patient aged 40-50 years who received an allogeneic stem cell transplant from a related donor, was CMV-positive, and had no GVHD. Some T cells may possibly be graft donor cells. CDR3s include the opening cysteine and the closing phenylalanine or tryptophan. Each record gives: CDR3 DNA, CDR3 protein, V gene, clone size, D gene, J gene. A D gene is named only where the DNA matches it firmly. Only part of the rows carry a size: once, few, many, or a class if the clone is expanded.

CDR3 DNA: TGTGCCAGCTCACCAGTCGACAGTCTGGGAAACACCATATATTTT
CDR3 protein: CASSPVDSLGNTIYF
V gene: TRBV18
clone size: .
D gene: .
J gene: TRBJ1-3

CDR3 DNA: TGTGCCAGCTCACTGACGGGAGTAGTCGGCAAAAACATTCAGTACTTC
CDR3 protein: CASSLTGVVGKNIQYF
V gene: TRBV18
clone size: .
D gene: .
J gene: TRBJ2-4

CDR3 DNA: TGTGCCAGCAGCGCGGAGGGCTCCTACGAGCAGTACTTC
CDR3 protein: CASSAEGSYEQYF
V gene: TRBV9
clone size: few
D gene: .
J gene: TRBJ2-7

CDR3 DNA: TGTGCCAGCAGTTTGGCTGGTTATAACGATGAGCAGTTCTTC
CDR3 protein: CASSLAGYNDEQFF
V gene: TRBV27
clone size: .
D gene: .
J gene: TRBJ2-1

CDR3 DNA: TGTGCCAGCAGTGTAATAACAGGGGCTGAAGCTTTCTTT
CDR3 protein: CASSVITGAEAFF
V gene: TRBV9
clone size: .
D gene: TRBD1
J gene: TRBJ1-1

CDR3 DNA: TGTGCCAGCAGCTTGTTTAGGCTAGCGGGCAATGAGCAGTTCTTC
CDR3 protein: CASSLFRLAGNEQFF
V gene: TRBV5-5
clone size: .
D gene: TRBD2
J gene: TRBJ2-1

CDR3 DNA: TGTGCCAGCAGCTTGGGACTAGCCGGGACCGGGGAGCTGTTTTTT
CDR3 protein: CASSLGLAGTGELFF
V gene: TRBV7-9
clone size: .
D gene: TRBD2
J gene: TRBJ2-2

CDR3 DNA: TGTGCCAGCAGCTCGTATAGCGGGAGAGTCGCGAACACCGGGGAGCTGTTTTTT
CDR3 protein: CASSSYSGRVANTGELFF
V gene: TRBV7-8
clone size: .
D gene: TRBD2
J gene: TRBJ2-2

CDR3 DNA: TGTGCCAGCAGCTTAGGCGGGAGCCGAGCTGAGCAGTTCTTC
CDR3 protein: CASSLGGSRAEQFF
V gene: TRBV7-2
clone size: .
D gene: TRBD2
J gene: TRBJ2-1

CDR3 DNA: TGTGCCAGCAGCTTCAGCGGGCCAGAGACCCAGTACTTC
CDR3 protein: CASSFSGPETQYF
V gene: TRBV7-6
clone size: .
D gene: .
J gene: TRBJ2-5

CDR3 DNA: TGCAGCGTTTTCGGGACTAGCGGGCCAAATGAGCAGTTCTTC
CDR3 protein: CSVFGTSGPNEQFF
V gene: TRBV29-1
clone size: .
D gene: TRBD2
J gene: TRBJ2-1

CDR3 DNA: TGTGCCAGCAGCTTAGGAGGGTACAGCACTGAAGCTTTCTTT
CDR3 protein: CASSLGGYSTEAFF
V gene: TRBV7-8
clone size: .
D gene: .
J gene: TRBJ1-1

CDR3 DNA: TGTGCCAGCAGCACTCCTCGTCACCGAGTCCCACTCCAGGACTACGAGCAGTACTTC
CDR3 protein: CASSTPRHRVPLQDYEQYF
V gene: TRBV11-2
clone size: .
D gene: .
J gene: TRBJ2-7

CDR3 DNA: TGCAGCGTCGCGGGACAGGGGTCCTACGAGCAGTACTTC
CDR3 protein: CSVAGQGSYEQYF
V gene: TRBV29-1
clone size: few
D gene: TRBD1
J gene: TRBJ2-7

CDR3 DNA: TGTGCCAGCAGTCCCCGGGTAATCAAAAACATTCAGTACTTC
CDR3 protein: CASSPRVIKNIQYF
V gene: TRBV6-1
clone size: .
D gene: .
J gene: TRBJ2-4

CDR3 DNA: TGTGCCAGCTCACTGGACAGTTACTATGGCTACACCTTC
CDR3 protein: CASSLDSYYGYTF
V gene: TRBV18
clone size: .
D gene: .
J gene: TRBJ1-2

CDR3 DNA: TGTGCCAGTAGGCAGGGGGCGGTTCCCTACGAGCAGTACTTC
CDR3 protein: CASRQGAVPYEQYF
V gene: TRBV19
clone size: .
D gene: TRBD1
J gene: TRBJ2-7

CDR3 DNA: TGTGCCACCAGCAGAGATGCAGGGGGCGGGCAGCCCCAGCATTTT
CDR3 protein: CATSRDAGGGQPQHF
V gene: TRBV15
clone size: once
D gene: TRBD1
J gene: TRBJ1-5

CDR3 DNA: TGTGCCAGCAGGATCCGGGACACTTCTTGGTATGGCTACACCTTC
CDR3 protein: CASRIRDTSWYGYTF
V gene: TRBV6-1
clone size: .
D gene: .
J gene: TRBJ1-2

CDR3 DNA: TGTGCCAGCAGTAAACAGGGGGCCCGGTTGAGGTACGAGCAGTACTTC
CDR3 protein: CASSKQGARLRYEQYF
V gene: TRBV6-6
clone size: .
D gene: TRBD1
J gene: TRBJ2-7

CDR3 DNA: TGTGCCAGCACCACGGAGGAGGAAATCTATGGCTACACCTTC
CDR3 protein: CASTTEEEIYGYTF
V gene: TRBV7-9
clone size: .
D gene: .
J gene: TRBJ1-2

CDR3 DNA: TGTGCCAGCAGTTATCACAGGGGGCTAAGCAATCAGCCCCAGCATTTT
CDR3 protein: CASSYHRGLSNQPQHF
V gene: TRBV28
clone size: .
D gene: TRBD1
J gene: TRBJ1-5

CDR3 DNA: TGTGCCAGCCTGGGGCTAGCGGGAGGGGAGCAGTACTTC
CDR3 protein: CASLGLAGGEQYF
V gene: TRBV28
clone size: .
D gene: TRBD2
J gene: TRBJ2-7

CDR3 DNA: TGTGCCAGTAGTAGGGGGGTCCTACTAGCCAAAAACATTCAGTACTTC
CDR3 protein: CASSRGVLLAKNIQYF
V gene: TRBV19
clone size: .
D gene: .
J gene: TRBJ2-4

CDR3 DNA: TGTGCCAGCAGCGCCTCTAGCGGGGGCACCTACGAGCAGTACTTC
CDR3 protein: CASSASSGGTYEQYF
V gene: TRBV28
clone size: .
D gene: TRBD2
J gene: TRBJ2-7

CDR3 DNA: TGTGCCAGCTCTCCTCTAGCGGGAGTGGGCAATGAGCAGTTCTTC
CDR3 protein: CASSPLAGVGNEQFF
V gene: TRBV18
clone size: once
D gene: TRBD2
J gene: TRBJ2-1

CDR3 DNA: TGTGCCAGCAGCTTAGCTCCCTCGACCGGGACAGGAGTATACGAGCAGTACTTC
CDR3 protein: CASSLAPSTGTGVYEQYF
V gene: TRBV7-6
clone size: .
D gene: TRBD1
J gene: TRBJ2-7